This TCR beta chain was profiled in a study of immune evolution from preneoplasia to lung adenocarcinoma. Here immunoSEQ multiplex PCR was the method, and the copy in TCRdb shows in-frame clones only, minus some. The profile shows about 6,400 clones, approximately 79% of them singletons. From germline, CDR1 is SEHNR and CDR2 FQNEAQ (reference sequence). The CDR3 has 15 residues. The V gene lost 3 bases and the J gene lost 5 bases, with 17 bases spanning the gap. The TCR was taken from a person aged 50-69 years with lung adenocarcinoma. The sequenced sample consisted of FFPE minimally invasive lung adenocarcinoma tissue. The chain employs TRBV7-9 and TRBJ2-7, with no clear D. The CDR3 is CASSFMSASPHEQYF. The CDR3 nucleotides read TGTGCCAGCAGCTTTATGTCGGCCTCCCCCCACGAGCAGTACTTC.